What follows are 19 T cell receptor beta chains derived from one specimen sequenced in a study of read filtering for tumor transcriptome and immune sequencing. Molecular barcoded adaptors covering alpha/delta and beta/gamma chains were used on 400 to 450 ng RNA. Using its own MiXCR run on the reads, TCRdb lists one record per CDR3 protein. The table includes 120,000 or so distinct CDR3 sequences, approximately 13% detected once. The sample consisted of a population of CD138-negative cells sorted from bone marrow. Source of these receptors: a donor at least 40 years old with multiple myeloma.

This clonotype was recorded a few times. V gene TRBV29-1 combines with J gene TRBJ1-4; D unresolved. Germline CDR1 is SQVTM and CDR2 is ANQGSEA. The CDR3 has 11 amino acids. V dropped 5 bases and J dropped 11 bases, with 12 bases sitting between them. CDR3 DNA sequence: TGCAGCGTTAGGATATTGGGCAAACTGTTTTTT. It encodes CSVRILGKLFF. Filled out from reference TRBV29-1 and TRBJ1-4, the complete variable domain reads SAVISQKPSRDICQRGTSLTIQCQVDSQVTMMFWYRQQPGQSLTLIATANQGSEATYESGFVIDKFPISRPNLTFSTLTVSNMSPEDSSIYLCSVRILGKLFFGSGTQLSVL.

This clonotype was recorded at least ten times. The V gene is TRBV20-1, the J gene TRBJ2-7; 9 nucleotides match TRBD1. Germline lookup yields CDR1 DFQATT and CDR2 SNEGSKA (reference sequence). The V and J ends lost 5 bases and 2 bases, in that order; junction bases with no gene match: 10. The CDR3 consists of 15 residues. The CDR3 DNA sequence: TGCAGTGCTCGGGAGACAGGGGGGGGAACCTACGAGCAGTACTTC. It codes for CSARETGGGTYEQYF.

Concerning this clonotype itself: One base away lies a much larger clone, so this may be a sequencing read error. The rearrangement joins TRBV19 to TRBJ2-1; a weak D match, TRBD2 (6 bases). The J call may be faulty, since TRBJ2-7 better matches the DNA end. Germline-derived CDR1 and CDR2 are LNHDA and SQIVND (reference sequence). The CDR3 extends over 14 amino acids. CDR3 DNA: TGTGCCAGTAGTATACGGGGGATCTACAATGAGCAGTACTTC. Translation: CASSIRGIYNEQYF.

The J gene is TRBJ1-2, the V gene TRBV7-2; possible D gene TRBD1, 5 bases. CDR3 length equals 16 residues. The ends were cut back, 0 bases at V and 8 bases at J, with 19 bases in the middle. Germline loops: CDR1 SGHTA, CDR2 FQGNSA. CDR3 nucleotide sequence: TGTGCCAGCAGCTTAGCGAGGGGACGCGCTGTGGGCGGCTACACCTTC. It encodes CASSLARGRAVGGYTF.

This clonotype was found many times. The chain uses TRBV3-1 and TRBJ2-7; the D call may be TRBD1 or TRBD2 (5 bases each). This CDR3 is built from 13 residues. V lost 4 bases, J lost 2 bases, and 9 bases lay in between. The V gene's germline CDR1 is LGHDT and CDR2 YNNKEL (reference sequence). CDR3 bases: TGTGCCAGCAGCCCCGGGACCCCCTACGAGCAGTACTTC. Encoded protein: CASSPGTPYEQYF.

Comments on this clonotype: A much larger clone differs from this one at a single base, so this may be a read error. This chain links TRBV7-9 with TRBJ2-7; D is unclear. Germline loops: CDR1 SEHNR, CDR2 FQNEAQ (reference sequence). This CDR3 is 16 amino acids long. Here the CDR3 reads CASSLWEALSSYEQCF. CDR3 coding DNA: TGTGCCAGCAGCTTATGGGAAGCGTTGAGCTCCTACGAGCAGTGCTTC.

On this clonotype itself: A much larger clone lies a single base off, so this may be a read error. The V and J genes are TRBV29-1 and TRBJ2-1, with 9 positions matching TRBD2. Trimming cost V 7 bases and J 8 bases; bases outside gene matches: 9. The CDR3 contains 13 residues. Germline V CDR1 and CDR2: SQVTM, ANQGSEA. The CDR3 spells CSADPAGGHEQFF. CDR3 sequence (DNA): TGCAGCGCTGATCCAGCGGGGGGACATGAGCAGTTCTTC.

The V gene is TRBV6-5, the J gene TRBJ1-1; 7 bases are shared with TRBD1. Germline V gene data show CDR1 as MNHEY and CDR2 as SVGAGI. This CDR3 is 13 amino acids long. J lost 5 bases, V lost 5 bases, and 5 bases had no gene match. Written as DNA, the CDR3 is TGTGCCAGCAGTACCCAGGGGGGAACTGAAGCTTTCTTT. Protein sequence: CASSTQGGTEAFF.

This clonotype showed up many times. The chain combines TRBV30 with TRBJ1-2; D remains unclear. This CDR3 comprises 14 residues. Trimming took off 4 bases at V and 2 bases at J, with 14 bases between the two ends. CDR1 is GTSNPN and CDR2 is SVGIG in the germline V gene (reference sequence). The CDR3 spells CAWNSRVSNYGYTF. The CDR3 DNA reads TGTGCCTGGAACTCCCGGGTATCGAACTATGGCTACACCTTC.

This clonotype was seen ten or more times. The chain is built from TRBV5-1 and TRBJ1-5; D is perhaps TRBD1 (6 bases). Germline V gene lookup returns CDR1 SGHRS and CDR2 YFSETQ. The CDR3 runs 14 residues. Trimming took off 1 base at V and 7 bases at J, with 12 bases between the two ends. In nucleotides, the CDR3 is TGCGCCAGCAGCTTGTCACAGGGTGGCCAGCCCCAGCATTTT. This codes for CASSLSQGGQPQHF.

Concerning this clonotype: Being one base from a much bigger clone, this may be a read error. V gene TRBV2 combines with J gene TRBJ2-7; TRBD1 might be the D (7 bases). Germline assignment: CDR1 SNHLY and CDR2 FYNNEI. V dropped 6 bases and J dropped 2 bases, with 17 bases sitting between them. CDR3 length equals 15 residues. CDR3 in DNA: TGTGCCAGCAGCTGGAGCAGGGGGGCGACCTACGAGCAGTACTTC. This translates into CASSWSRGATYEQYF.

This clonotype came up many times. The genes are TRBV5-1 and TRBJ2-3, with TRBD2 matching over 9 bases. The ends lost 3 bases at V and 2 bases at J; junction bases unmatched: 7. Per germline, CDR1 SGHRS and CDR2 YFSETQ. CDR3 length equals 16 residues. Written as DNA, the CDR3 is TGCGCCAGCAGCTGGGGGGGACTAGCCTTCACAGATACGCAGTATTTT. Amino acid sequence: CASSWGGLAFTDTQYF.

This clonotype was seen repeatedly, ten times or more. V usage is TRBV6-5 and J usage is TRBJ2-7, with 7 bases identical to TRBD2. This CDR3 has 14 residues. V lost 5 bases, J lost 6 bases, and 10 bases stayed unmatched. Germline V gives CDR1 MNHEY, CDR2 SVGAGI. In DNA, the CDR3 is TGTGCCAGCAGTGGACCTACCCGGACTAGCGAGCAGTACTTC. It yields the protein CASSGPTRTSEQYF.

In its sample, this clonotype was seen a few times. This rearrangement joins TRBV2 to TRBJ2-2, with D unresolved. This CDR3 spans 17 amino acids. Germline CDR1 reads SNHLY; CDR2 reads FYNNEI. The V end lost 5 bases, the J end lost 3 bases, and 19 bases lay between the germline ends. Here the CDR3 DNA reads TGTGCCAGCAGTCCCCACCTGACACTACGAGACACCGGGGAGCTGTTTTTT. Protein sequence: CASSPHLTLRDTGELFF.

DNA for the CDR3: TGTGCCAGCAGTAGTAGGGAAGAGACCCAGTACTTC. Protein: CASSSREETQYF. The chain is built from TRBV6-5 and TRBJ2-5; no definite D call. The CDR3 totals 12 residues. V lost 5 bases and J 3 bases, leaving 7 bases between the germline ends. In germline, CDR1 is MNHEY, CDR2 SVGAGI.

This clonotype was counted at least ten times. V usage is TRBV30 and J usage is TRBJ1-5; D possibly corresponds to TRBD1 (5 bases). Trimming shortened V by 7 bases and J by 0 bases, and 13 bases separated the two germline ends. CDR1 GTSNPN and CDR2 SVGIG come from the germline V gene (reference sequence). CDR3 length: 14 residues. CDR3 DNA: TGTGCCTCCGGCAGGGCAGCTAGCAATCAGCCCCAGCATTTT. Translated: CASGRAASNQPQHF.

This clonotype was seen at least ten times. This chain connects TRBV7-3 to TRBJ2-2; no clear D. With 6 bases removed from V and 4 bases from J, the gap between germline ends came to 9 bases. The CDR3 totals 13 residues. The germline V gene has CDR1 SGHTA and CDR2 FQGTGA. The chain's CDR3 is CASSPTSTGELFF. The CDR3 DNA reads TGTGCCAGCAGTCCAACATCCACCGGGGAGCTGTTTTTT.

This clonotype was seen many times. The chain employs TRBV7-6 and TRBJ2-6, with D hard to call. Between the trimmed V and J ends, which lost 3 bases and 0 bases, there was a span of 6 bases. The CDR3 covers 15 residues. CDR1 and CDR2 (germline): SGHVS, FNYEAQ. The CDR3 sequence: CASSLPISGANVLTF. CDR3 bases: TGTGCCAGCAGCTTGCCCATCTCTGGGGCCAACGTCCTGACTTTC.

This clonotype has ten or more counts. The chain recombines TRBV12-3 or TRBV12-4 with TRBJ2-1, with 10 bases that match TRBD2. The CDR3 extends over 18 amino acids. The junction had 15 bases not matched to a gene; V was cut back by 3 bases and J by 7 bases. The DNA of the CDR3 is TGTGCCAGCAGTTTTGGGACTAGCGTTATGCCAAAAGAGAATGAGCAGTTCTTC. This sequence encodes CASSFGTSVMPKENEQFF.